Listed below are T cell receptor beta chains from one sample, sequenced in a study of T cell repertoires in aging, cancer and after chemotherapy. TCRdb reprocessed the multiplex PCR reads via MiXCR and lists one record per CDR3 protein. Here the sample spans under 4,000 distinct CDR3 sequences, about 31% being singletons. What was sequenced was blood. The receptors derive from a human donor with a solid tumor. The CDR3 runs from the conserved cysteine through the conserved F or W. A D gene is named only where the DNA matches it firmly.

v_gene: TRBV6-5
j_gene: TRBJ2-1
d_gene: .
CDR3aa: CATGERVSSYNEQFF

v_gene: TRBV5-6
j_gene: TRBJ1-2
d_gene: TRBD1
CDR3aa: CASSFTGGDGYTF

v_gene: TRBV6-1
j_gene: TRBJ2-3
d_gene: .
CDR3aa: CASTPRSEADTQYF

v_gene: TRBV27
j_gene: TRBJ2-2
d_gene: .
CDR3aa: CASSSPGPTNTGELFF

v_gene: TRBV12-3/TRBV12-4
j_gene: TRBJ2-1
d_gene: TRBD2
CDR3aa: CASSRLAGVGEQFF

v_gene: TRBV20-1
j_gene: TRBJ2-1
d_gene: TRBD2
CDR3aa: CSAPRTSPEQFF

v_gene: TRBV19
j_gene: TRBJ2-1
d_gene: .
CDR3aa: CASSPWEGVWQFF

v_gene: TRBV27
j_gene: TRBJ2-1
d_gene: TRBD2
CDR3aa: CASSRPPGTSGNNEQFF

v_gene: TRBV7-2
j_gene: TRBJ1-1
d_gene: .
CDR3aa: CASSLVIMFGIAFF

v_gene: TRBV29-1
j_gene: TRBJ1-5
d_gene: TRBD1
CDR3aa: CSAAGTGGNQPQHF

v_gene: TRBV6-5
j_gene: TRBJ1-3
d_gene: .
CDR3aa: CASSYSYRGNTIYF

v_gene: TRBV27
j_gene: TRBJ2-7
d_gene: .
CDR3aa: CASSSGPRYEQYF

v_gene: TRBV6-2/TRBV6-3
j_gene: TRBJ1-1
d_gene: .
CDR3aa: CASSYWQGNEAFF

v_gene: TRBV27
j_gene: TRBJ1-2
d_gene: TRBD1
CDR3aa: CASSPLGTGYGYTF

v_gene: TRBV19
j_gene: TRBJ2-2
d_gene: .
CDR3aa: CASSIATGTTGELFF

v_gene: TRBV12-3/TRBV12-4
j_gene: TRBJ2-7
d_gene: .
CDR3aa: CASSSSAEPYEQYF

v_gene: TRBV10-3
j_gene: TRBJ2-3
d_gene: TRBD2
CDR3aa: CAISESSGSSDTQYF

v_gene: TRBV6-1
j_gene: TRBJ1-1
d_gene: .
CDR3aa: CASGTGRTRTEAFF

v_gene: TRBV5-1
j_gene: TRBJ2-1
d_gene: TRBD1
CDR3aa: CASSLTRQGRDEQFF